Listed below are T cell receptor beta chains from one sample, sequenced in a study of blood T cell repertoires in COVID-19. Assay: immunoSEQ multiplex PCR; the TCRdb copy retains only in-frame clones and omits some. The sample yields about 300,000 clones, roughly 89% seen once. Input material: peripheral blood. The receptor source for this set is a woman between 25 and 40 years old with COVID-19, enrolled during active disease. The CDR3 runs from the conserved cysteine through the conserved F or W. Each record gives: D gene, V gene, clone size, J gene, CDR3 length, CDR3 DNA, CDR3 protein. The D gene is left open where the match is weak. Some rows have no size entry. The others give once, few or many, or a class for an expanded clone.

d_call: TRBD1; v_call: TRBV6-1; clone_size: -; j_call: TRBJ1-5; cdr3_length: 13; cdr3_nt: TGTGCCAGCAGTGAGGACAGGTTCCAGCCCCAGCATTTT; cdr3_aa: CASSEDRFQPQHF
d_call: -; v_call: TRBV6-5; clone_size: -; j_call: TRBJ1-1; cdr3_length: 12; cdr3_nt: TGTGCCAGCAGTCCAGACAGAGTTGAAGCTTTCTTT; cdr3_aa: CASSPDRVEAFF
d_call: TRBD1; v_call: TRBV19; clone_size: -; j_call: TRBJ2-1; cdr3_length: 12; cdr3_nt: TGTGCCAGTAGTCTTGACAGGGAAAATCTGTTCTTC; cdr3_aa: CASSLDRENLFF
d_call: TRBD2; v_call: TRBV5-4; clone_size: few; j_call: TRBJ2-7; cdr3_length: 15; cdr3_nt: TGTGCCAGCAGCCGCGGACTAGCGGGGAGCTACGAGCAGTACTTC; cdr3_aa: CASSRGLAGSYEQYF
d_call: -; v_call: TRBV9; clone_size: few; j_call: TRBJ1-2; cdr3_length: 16; cdr3_nt: TGTGCCAGCAGCGTAGGAAACAGGGTTTCATGGGGTGGCTACACCTTC; cdr3_aa: CASSVGNRVSWGGYTF
d_call: TRBD1; v_call: TRBV4-1; clone_size: -; j_call: TRBJ1-5; cdr3_length: 17; cdr3_nt: TGCGCCAGCAGCCAACTAACAGGGGGTTCGGGCAATCAGCCCCAGCATTTT; cdr3_aa: CASSQLTGGSGNQPQHF
d_call: -; v_call: TRBV6-5; clone_size: -; j_call: TRBJ2-7; cdr3_length: 15; cdr3_nt: TGTGCCAGCAGCAGCACTAGCTCCAGTTCCTACGAGCAGTACTTC; cdr3_aa: CASSSTSSSSYEQYF
d_call: -; v_call: TRBV6-2/TRBV6-3; clone_size: -; j_call: TRBJ1-5; cdr3_length: 15; cdr3_nt: TGTGCCAGCAGCAATCTCCCGGGACACATCATTCCTCAGCATTTT; cdr3_aa: CASSNLPGHIIPQHF
d_call: -; v_call: TRBV6-6; clone_size: -; j_call: TRBJ1-5; cdr3_length: 13; cdr3_nt: TGTGCCAGCACCGCACAGGGCAGTCAGCCCCAGCATTTT; cdr3_aa: CASTAQGSQPQHF
d_call: -; v_call: TRBV15; clone_size: -; j_call: TRBJ1-1; cdr3_length: 15; cdr3_nt: TGTGCCACCAGCAGAGGGGGGCTTTTGAACACTGAAGCTTTCTTT; cdr3_aa: CATSRGGLLNTEAFF
d_call: TRBD1; v_call: TRBV29-1; clone_size: -; j_call: TRBJ2-7; cdr3_length: 13; cdr3_nt: TGCAGCGTTGTGCCAGGGGGCTTCTACGAGCAGTACTTC; cdr3_aa: CSVVPGGFYEQYF
d_call: TRBD1; v_call: TRBV16; clone_size: -; j_call: TRBJ2-7; cdr3_length: 14; cdr3_nt: TGTGCCAGCAGCCACCGTACAGGGGCCTCAGAGCAGTACTTC; cdr3_aa: CASSHRTGASEQYF
d_call: TRBD1; v_call: TRBV18; clone_size: -; j_call: TRBJ1-4; cdr3_length: 13; cdr3_nt: TGTGCCAGCTCACCGGGACAGAATGAAAAACTGTTTTTT; cdr3_aa: CASSPGQNEKLFF
d_call: TRBD1; v_call: TRBV7-8; clone_size: -; j_call: TRBJ1-5; cdr3_length: 13; cdr3_nt: TGTGCCAGCAGCCTACAGGGGGGTCAGCCCCAGCATTTT; cdr3_aa: CASSLQGGQPQHF
d_call: TRBD1; v_call: TRBV29-1; clone_size: -; j_call: TRBJ2-7; cdr3_length: 11; cdr3_nt: TGCAGCGGGGGGACAGCGTACGAGCAGTACTTC; cdr3_aa: CSGGTAYEQYF
d_call: TRBD1; v_call: TRBV4-3; clone_size: -; j_call: TRBJ2-6; cdr3_length: 19; cdr3_nt: TGCGCCAGCAGCCACGATACAAGACCCGACAGGGCTGGGGCCAACGTCCTGACTTTC; cdr3_aa: CASSHDTRPDRAGANVLTF
d_call: -; v_call: TRBV10-1; clone_size: -; j_call: TRBJ1-6; cdr3_length: 13; cdr3_nt: TGCGCCAGCAGTGTCGGGGGAGATTCACCCCTCCACTTT; cdr3_aa: CASSVGGDSPLHF
d_call: -; v_call: TRBV20-1; clone_size: -; j_call: TRBJ1-5; cdr3_length: 13; cdr3_nt: TGCAGTGCTAGTCTGGGCGTCGGTCAGCCCCAGCATTTT; cdr3_aa: CSASLGVGQPQHF
d_call: -; v_call: TRBV2; clone_size: once; j_call: TRBJ2-5; cdr3_length: 15; cdr3_nt: TGTGCCAGCAGAGAGATCGAGGTCCGGGAAGAGACCCAGTACTTC; cdr3_aa: CASREIEVREETQYF
d_call: TRBD1; v_call: TRBV16; clone_size: -; j_call: TRBJ1-5; cdr3_length: 20; cdr3_nt: TGTGCCAGCAGCCATAGGCCAGGACAGGGCGTTTCTCTCGGTAGGCAGCCCCAGCATTTT; cdr3_aa: CASSHRPGQGVSLGRQPQHF
d_call: -; v_call: TRBV2; clone_size: -; j_call: TRBJ2-2; cdr3_length: 16; cdr3_nt: TGTGCCAGCACCCCTCGGGAACTGGGGAACACCGGGGAGCTGTTTTTT; cdr3_aa: CASTPRELGNTGELFF
d_call: -; v_call: TRBV7-9; clone_size: -; j_call: TRBJ1-1; cdr3_length: 14; cdr3_nt: TGTGCCAGCAGCCAAACGACAGGGAACACTGAAGCTTTCTTT; cdr3_aa: CASSQTTGNTEAFF
d_call: -; v_call: TRBV6-5; clone_size: -; j_call: TRBJ2-7; cdr3_length: 14; cdr3_nt: TGTGCCAGGGAAAGGGAGCCTCCCACCTACGAGCAGTACTTC; cdr3_aa: CAREREPPTYEQYF
d_call: -; v_call: TRBV7-9; clone_size: -; j_call: TRBJ1-2; cdr3_length: 13; cdr3_nt: TGTGCCAGCAGCTTAGGAACAGTATATGGCTACACCTTC; cdr3_aa: CASSLGTVYGYTF
d_call: TRBD1; v_call: TRBV5-8; clone_size: -; j_call: TRBJ1-6; cdr3_length: 16; cdr3_nt: TGTGCCAGCAGCCCCTGGGACAGGCTCGGCAATTCACCCCTCCACTTT; cdr3_aa: CASSPWDRLGNSPLHF
d_call: -; v_call: TRBV5-4; clone_size: -; j_call: TRBJ1-1; cdr3_length: 20; cdr3_nt: TGTGCCAGCAGCTTGGCCAGCTTCCTGGGCCTTAAACTTTTGAACACTGAAGCTTTCTTT; cdr3_aa: CASSLASFLGLKLLNTEAFF
d_call: TRBD2; v_call: TRBV24-1; clone_size: -; j_call: TRBJ2-5; cdr3_length: 17; cdr3_nt: TGTGCCACCAGTGATCCCCGGGAGGGGGGGCATCAAGAGACCCAGTACTTC; cdr3_aa: CATSDPREGGHQETQYF
d_call: TRBD2; v_call: TRBV6-1; clone_size: -; j_call: TRBJ2-3; cdr3_length: 17; cdr3_nt: TGTGCCAGCAGTGAAACTATGAGCGGGGGGGCCCAAGATACGCAGTATTTT; cdr3_aa: CASSETMSGGAQDTQYF
d_call: -; v_call: TRBV24-1; clone_size: -; j_call: TRBJ1-2; cdr3_length: 17; cdr3_nt: TGTGCCACCAGTGGTCCGACCCACACGGGAGGGTACTATGGCTACACCTTC; cdr3_aa: CATSGPTHTGGYYGYTF
d_call: TRBD1; v_call: TRBV5-8; clone_size: -; j_call: TRBJ1-5; cdr3_length: 15; cdr3_nt: TGTGCCAGCAGCTGGGGGGACAGTAGCAATCAGCCCCAGCATTTT; cdr3_aa: CASSWGDSSNQPQHF
d_call: -; v_call: TRBV7-3; clone_size: -; j_call: TRBJ2-3; cdr3_length: 14; cdr3_nt: TGTGCCAGCAGCCCGGAGCCGGATGCGGATACGCAGTATTTT; cdr3_aa: CASSPEPDADTQYF
d_call: -; v_call: TRBV19; clone_size: few; j_call: TRBJ1-4; cdr3_length: 16; cdr3_nt: TGTGCCAGTAGTACCGTGAACAGGGAAACGAGGGAAAAACTGTTTTTT; cdr3_aa: CASSTVNRETREKLFF
d_call: TRBD2; v_call: TRBV15; clone_size: -; j_call: TRBJ2-5; cdr3_length: 15; cdr3_nt: TGTGCCACCAGCGGGGGTAGCGGGGGACAAGAGACCCAGTACTTC; cdr3_aa: CATSGGSGGQETQYF
d_call: TRBD1; v_call: TRBV18; clone_size: -; j_call: TRBJ1-5; cdr3_length: 14; cdr3_nt: TGTGCCAGCTCACCGGGGACAGGGAACCAGCCCCAGCATTTT; cdr3_aa: CASSPGTGNQPQHF
d_call: -; v_call: TRBV2; clone_size: few; j_call: TRBJ1-1; cdr3_length: 15; cdr3_nt: TGTGCCAGCAGTGAAGAAGCAGGGAATTTGGCTGAAGCTTTCTTT; cdr3_aa: CASSEEAGNLAEAFF
d_call: -; v_call: TRBV12-3/TRBV12-4; clone_size: -; j_call: TRBJ1-2; cdr3_length: 13; cdr3_nt: TGTGCCAGCAGGGAAGGGGTAGGGTATGGCTACACCTTC; cdr3_aa: CASREGVGYGYTF
d_call: TRBD1; v_call: TRBV7-2; clone_size: -; j_call: TRBJ1-1; cdr3_length: 14; cdr3_nt: TGTGCCAGCAGCCCGGGACAGTTGTACACTGAAGCTTTCTTT; cdr3_aa: CASSPGQLYTEAFF
d_call: -; v_call: TRBV21-1; clone_size: few; j_call: TRBJ1-1; cdr3_length: 14; cdr3_nt: TGTGCCAGCAAATCCGGGACAGAGAACACTGAAGCTTTCTTT; cdr3_aa: CASKSGTENTEAFF
d_call: -; v_call: TRBV19; clone_size: -; j_call: TRBJ1-5; cdr3_length: 17; cdr3_nt: TGTGCCAGTAGCGAGGGGATTTTCAGGGGTAGCAATCAGCCCCAGCATTTT; cdr3_aa: CASSEGIFRGSNQPQHF
d_call: TRBD1; v_call: TRBV24-1; clone_size: -; j_call: TRBJ2-2; cdr3_length: 17; cdr3_nt: TGTGCCACCAGTGATTGGGGGTACAGGGGGCGTGGCGGGGAGCTGTTTTTT; cdr3_aa: CATSDWGYRGRGGELFF